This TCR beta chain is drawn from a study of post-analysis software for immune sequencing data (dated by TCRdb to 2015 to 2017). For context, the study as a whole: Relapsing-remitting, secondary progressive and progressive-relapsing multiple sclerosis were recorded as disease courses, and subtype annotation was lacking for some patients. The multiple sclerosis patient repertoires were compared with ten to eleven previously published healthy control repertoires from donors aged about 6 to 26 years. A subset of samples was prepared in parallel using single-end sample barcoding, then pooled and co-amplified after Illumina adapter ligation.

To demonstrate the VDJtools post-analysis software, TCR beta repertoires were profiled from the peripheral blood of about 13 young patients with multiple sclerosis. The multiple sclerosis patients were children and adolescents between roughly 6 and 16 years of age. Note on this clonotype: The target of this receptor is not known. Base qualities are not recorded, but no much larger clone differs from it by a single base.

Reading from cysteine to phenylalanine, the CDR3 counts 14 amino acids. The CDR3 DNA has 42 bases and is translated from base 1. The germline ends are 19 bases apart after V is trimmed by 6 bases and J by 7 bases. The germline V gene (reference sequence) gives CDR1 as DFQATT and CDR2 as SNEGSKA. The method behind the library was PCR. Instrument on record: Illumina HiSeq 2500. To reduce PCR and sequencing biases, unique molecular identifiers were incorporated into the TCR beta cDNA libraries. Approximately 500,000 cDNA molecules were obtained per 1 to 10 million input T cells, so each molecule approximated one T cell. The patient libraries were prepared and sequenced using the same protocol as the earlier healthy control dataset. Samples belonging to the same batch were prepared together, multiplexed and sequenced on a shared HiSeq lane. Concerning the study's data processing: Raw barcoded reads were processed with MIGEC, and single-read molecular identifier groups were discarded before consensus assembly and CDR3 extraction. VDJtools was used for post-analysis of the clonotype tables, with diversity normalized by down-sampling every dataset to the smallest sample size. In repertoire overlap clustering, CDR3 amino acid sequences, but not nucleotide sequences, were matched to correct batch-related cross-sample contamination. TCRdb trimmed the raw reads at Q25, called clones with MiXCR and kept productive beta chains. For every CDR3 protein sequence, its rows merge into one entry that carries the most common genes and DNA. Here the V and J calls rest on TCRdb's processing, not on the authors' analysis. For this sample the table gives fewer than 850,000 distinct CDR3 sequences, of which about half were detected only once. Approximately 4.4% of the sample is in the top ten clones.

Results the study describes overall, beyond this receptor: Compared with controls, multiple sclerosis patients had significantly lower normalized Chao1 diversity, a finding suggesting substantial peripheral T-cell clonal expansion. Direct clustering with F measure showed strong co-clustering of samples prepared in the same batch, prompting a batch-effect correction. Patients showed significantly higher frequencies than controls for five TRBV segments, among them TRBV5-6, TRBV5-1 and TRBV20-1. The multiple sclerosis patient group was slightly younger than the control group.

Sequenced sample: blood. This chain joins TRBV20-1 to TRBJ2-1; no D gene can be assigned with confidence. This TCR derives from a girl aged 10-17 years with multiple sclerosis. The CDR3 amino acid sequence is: CSAPRPMSGNEQFF. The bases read TGCAGTGCGCCGCGACCCATGAGTGGGAATGAGCAGTTCTTC.